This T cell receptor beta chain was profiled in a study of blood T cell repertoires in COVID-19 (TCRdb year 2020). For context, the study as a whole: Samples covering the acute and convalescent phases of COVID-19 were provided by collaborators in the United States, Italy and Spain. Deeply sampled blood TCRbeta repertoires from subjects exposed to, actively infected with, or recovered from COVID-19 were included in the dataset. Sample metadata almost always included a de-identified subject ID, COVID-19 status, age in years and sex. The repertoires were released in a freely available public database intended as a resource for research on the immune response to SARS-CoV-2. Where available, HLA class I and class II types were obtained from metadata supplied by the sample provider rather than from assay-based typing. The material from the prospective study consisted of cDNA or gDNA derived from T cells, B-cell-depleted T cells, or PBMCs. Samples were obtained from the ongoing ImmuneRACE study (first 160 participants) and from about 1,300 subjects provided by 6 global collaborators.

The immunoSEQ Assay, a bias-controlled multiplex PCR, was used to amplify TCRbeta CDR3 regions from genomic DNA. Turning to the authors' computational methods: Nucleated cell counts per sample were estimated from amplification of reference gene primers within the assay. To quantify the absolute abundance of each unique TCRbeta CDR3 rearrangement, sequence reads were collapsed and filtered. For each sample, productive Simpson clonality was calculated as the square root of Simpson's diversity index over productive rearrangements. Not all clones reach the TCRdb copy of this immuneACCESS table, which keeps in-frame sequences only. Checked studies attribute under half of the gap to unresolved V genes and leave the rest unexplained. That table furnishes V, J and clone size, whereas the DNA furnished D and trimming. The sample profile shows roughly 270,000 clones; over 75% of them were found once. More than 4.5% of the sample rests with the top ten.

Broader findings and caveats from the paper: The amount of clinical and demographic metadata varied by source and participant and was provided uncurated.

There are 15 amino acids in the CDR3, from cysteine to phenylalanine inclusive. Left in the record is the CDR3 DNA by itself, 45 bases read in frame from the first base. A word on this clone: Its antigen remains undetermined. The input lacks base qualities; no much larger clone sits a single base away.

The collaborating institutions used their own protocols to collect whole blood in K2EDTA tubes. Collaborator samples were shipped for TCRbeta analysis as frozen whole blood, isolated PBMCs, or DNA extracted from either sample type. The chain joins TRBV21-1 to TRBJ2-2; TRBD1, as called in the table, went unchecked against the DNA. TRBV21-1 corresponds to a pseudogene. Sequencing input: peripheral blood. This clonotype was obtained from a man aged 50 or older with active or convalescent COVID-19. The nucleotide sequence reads TGTGCCAGCAGCGCAGGGGGAAAGGGTACCGGGGAGCTGTTTTTT. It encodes CASSAGGKGTGELFF.